This T cell receptor beta chain was observed in a study of blood T cell repertoires in COVID-19. Study at large: Donors in the United States, Italy and Spain gave samples during acute or convalescent COVID-19. The analysed material was cDNA or gDNA that came from T cells, B-cell-depleted T cells, or PBMCs.

In the original processing: Reference gene primer amplification in the assay estimated nucleated cell counts. The protocol was immunoSEQ multiplex PCR, while the TCRdb copy is restricted to in-frame clones and leaves out a portion. The V and J calls and clone size were taken over from that table, and D and trimming were inferred from the DNA. Of some 150,000 clones listed, around 89% are singletons. The junction had 10 bases not matched to a gene; V was cut back by 5 bases and J by 3 bases. There are 15 residues in the CDR3. Germline V gives CDR1 SGHNT, CDR2 YENEEA. This TCR came from a man between 60 and 75 years old with active or convalescent COVID-19. The specimen sequenced was peripheral blood. V usage is TRBV11-3 and J usage is TRBJ2-7; 7 positions agree with TRBD2. CDR3 region: CASSPPGTTNYEQYF. CDR3 in DNA: TGTGCCAGCAGCCCCCCAGGGACTACCAACTACGAGCAGTACTTC.